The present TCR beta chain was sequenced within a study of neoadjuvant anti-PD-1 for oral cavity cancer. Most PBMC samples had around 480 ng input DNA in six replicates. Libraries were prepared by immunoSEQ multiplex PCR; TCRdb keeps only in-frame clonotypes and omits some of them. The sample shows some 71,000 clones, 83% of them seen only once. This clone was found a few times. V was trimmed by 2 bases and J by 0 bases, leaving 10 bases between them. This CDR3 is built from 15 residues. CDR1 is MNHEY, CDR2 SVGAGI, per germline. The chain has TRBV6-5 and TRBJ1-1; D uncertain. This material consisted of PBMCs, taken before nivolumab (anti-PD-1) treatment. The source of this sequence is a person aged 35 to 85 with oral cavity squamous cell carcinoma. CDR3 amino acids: CASSYNPFMNTEAFF. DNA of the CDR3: TGTGCCAGCAGTTACAACCCGTTCATGAACACTGAAGCTTTCTTT.